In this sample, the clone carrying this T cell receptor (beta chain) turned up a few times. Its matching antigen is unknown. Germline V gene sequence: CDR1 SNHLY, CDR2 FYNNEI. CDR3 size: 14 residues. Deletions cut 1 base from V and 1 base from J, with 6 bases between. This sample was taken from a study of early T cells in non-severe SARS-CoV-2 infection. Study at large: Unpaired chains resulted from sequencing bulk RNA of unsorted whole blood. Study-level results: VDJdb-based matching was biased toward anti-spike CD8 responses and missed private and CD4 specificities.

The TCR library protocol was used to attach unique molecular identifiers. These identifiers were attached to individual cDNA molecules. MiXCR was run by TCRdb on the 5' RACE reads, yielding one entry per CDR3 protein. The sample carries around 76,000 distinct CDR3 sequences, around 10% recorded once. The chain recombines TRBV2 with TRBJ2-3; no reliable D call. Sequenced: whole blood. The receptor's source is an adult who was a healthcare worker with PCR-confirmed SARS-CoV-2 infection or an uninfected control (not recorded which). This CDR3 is CASSEVAGTDTQYF. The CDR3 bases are TGTGCCAGCAGTGAAGTGGCAGGCACAGATACGCAGTATTTT.